The clone carrying this T cell receptor beta chain has just one count. Its matching antigen is unknown. Researchers ran the PCR with 60 Vbeta and 13 Jbeta primers. TCRdb keeps only in-frame clones here, not all; method: immunoSEQ multiplex PCR. The sample includes roughly 60,000 clones, 70% of them seen just once. The sample comes from a study of cytomegalovirus exposure and HLA in healthy donors. Germline assignment: CDR1 SGHDT and CDR2 YYEEEE. Trimming removed 0 bases from V and 1 base from J; junction bases left unmatched: 4. This CDR3 region has 17 residues. Study-wide findings and caveats: Some TCR beta chains (approximately 180 of them) were listed as cytomegalovirus-associated.

This TCR derives from a woman aged 55-70 years in good health and CMV-seropositive. Sequenced sample: PBMCs. This rearrangement joins TRBV5-6 to TRBJ2-1; 10 bases fit TRBD2. The chain's CDR3 is CASSLEPSGGSYNEQFF. Here the CDR3 DNA reads TGTGCCAGCAGCTTGGAACCTAGCGGGGGTTCCTACAATGAGCAGTTCTTC.